The text below deals with one TCR beta chain. Its antigen is not yet known. No base-level quality is on record; no much larger clone is a single base apart. The sample comes from a study of cytomegalovirus exposure and HLA in healthy donors (dated by TCRdb to about 2017). Study-wide context: A later analysis indicated that the 120 validation repertoires were generated on the platform also employed for the approximately 700 repertoires of the first cohort. The study was designed to test whether signatures of past pathogen exposure could be identified by cataloging public T cell receptors. A separate validation cohort of over a hundred different subjects was used in addition to the roughly 640-subject first cohort. High-throughput TCR immunosequencing, statistical association of individual TCRs with disease status, and machine learning were combined to predict cytomegalovirus infection status.

Results and caveats for the whole study, not just this receptor: The study gave a list of 150 to 200 TCR beta chains associated with cytomegalovirus. In both the original and validation cohorts, the classifier was reported to diagnose cytomegalovirus status with high specificity and sensitivity. In vitro tests confirmed that three of the cytomegalovirus-associated TCR beta chains recognize cytomegalovirus antigens. It was suggested by the authors that the approach could potentially be generalized to other disease states and immunological phenotypes. All 120 or so repertoires were used to score co-occurrence in the validation cohort in a later analysis, because that analysis had no HLA typing for the cohort. While some public TCRs were present in many individuals, most TCR sequences turned up only very rarely across donors. Subsequent analysis determined that TCRs grouped into clusters in the first cohort also showed a tendency toward co-occurrence across the 120 validation repertoires, and 94% of cluster scores exceeded 0.

Donors formed part of the validation cohort, which comprised 120 subjects and was distinct from the first cohort of several hundred subjects. The receptor library was made with the immunoSEQ multiplex PCR assay. In the original analysis: To diagnose cytomegalovirus status from the catalog of TCR beta chain sequences, a statistical classification framework was built. This immuneACCESS table, as held by TCRdb, lists in-frame sequences with V and J called but not all clones. Of the missing ones, under half trace to an unresolved V gene in checked studies; the others have no known cause. The V and J calls and clone size were taken over from that table, and D and trimming were inferred from the DNA. The sample data list tens of thousands of clones, and approximately 94% of these were observed just once. Of the sample, 4.4% is held by the ten largest clones. Looking up the germline V gene yields CDR1 MNHNS and CDR2 SASEGT. The germline ends are 16 bases apart after V is trimmed by 7 bases and J by 9 bases. Inclusive of the bounding cysteine and phenylalanine, the CDR3 is 14 residues long. CDR3 DNA only is kept here, 42 bases in frame from base 1.

Sequencing used PBMCs. The TCR originated in a man between 18 and 29 years old in good health and CMV-seropositive. The rearrangement combines TRBV6-1 with TRBJ1-6, and the D gene may be TRBD1, 5 bases matching. The encoded CDR3 is CASTFQGIGSPLHF. The DNA reads as follows: TGTGCCAGCACTTTCCAGGGAATAGGTTCACCCCTCCACTTT.